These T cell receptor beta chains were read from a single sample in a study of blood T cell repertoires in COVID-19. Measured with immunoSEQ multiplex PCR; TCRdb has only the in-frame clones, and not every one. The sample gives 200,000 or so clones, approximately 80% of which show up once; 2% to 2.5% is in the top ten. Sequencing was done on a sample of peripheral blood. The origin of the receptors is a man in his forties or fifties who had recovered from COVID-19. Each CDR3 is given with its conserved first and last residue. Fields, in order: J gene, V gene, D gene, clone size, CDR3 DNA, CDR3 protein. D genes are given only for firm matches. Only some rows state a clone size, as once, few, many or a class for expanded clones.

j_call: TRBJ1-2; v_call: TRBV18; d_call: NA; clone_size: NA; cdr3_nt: TGTGCCAGCTCAGCAACGGGAGGAACGGAAGGCTACACCTTC; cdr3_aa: CASSATGGTEGYTF
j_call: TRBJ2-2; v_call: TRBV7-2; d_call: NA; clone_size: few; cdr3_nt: TGTGCCAGCAGCTTCCCGGGCGGGGAGCTGTTTTTT; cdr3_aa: CASSFPGGELFF
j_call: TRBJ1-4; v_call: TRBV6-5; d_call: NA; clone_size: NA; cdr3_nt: TGTGCCAGCAGTTACAACCGTGAGAGACTGTTTTTT; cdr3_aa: CASSYNRERLFF
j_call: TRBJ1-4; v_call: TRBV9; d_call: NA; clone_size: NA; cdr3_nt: TGTGCCAGCAGCCCATGGGAGGGCAATGAAAAACTGTTTTTT; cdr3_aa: CASSPWEGNEKLFF
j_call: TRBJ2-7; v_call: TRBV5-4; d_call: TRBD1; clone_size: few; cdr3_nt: TGTGCCAGCAGCTTAACAGGGGCGAGCGCCTACGAGCAGTACTTC; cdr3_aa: CASSLTGASAYEQYF
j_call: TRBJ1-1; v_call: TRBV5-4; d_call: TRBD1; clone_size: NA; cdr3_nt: TGTGCCAGCAGCTTGGCCGTCCGGACAGGGATCACGAACACTGAAGCTTTCTTT; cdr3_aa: CASSLAVRTGITNTEAFF
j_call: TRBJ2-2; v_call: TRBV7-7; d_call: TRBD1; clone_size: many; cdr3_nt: TGTGCCAGCAGCTTACGCGGACAGGGGGACACCGGGGAGCTGTTTTTT; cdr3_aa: CASSLRGQGDTGELFF
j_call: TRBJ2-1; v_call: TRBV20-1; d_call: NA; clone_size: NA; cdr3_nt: TGCAGTGCTAGTAAGCGGGCGGACAATGAGCAGTTCTTC; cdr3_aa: CSASKRADNEQFF
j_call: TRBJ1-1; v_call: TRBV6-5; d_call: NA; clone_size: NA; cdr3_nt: TGTGCCAGCAGACCGGCAGGAAACACTGAAGCTTTCTTT; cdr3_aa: CASRPAGNTEAFF
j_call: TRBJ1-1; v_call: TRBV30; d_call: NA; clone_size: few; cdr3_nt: TGTGCCTGGATAGTAGTCGGGGGGACGAAAGCTTTCTTT; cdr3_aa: CAWIVVGGTKAFF
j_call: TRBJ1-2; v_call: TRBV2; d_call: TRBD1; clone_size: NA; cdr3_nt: TGTGCCAGCAGTACCGGGACAGATTATGGCTACACCTTC; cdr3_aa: CASSTGTDYGYTF
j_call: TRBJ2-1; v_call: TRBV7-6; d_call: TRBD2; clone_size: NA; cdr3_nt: TGTGCCAGCAGCCAATATAGCGGGAGAGGAGGGAATGAGCAGTTCTTC; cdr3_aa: CASSQYSGRGGNEQFF
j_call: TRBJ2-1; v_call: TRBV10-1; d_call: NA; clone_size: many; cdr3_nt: TGCGCCAGCAGTGCAGAAGACAGACGGCAGTTCTTC; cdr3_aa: CASSAEDRRQFF
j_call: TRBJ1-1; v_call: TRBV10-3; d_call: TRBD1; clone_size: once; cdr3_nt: TGTGCCACCCTTGACAGGGTGAACACTGAAGCTTTCTTT; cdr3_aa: CATLDRVNTEAFF
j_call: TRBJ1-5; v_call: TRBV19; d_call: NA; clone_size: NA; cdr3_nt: TGTGCCAGTAGCTGGGGAGGGTATAGCAATCAGCCCCAGCATTTT; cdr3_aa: CASSWGGYSNQPQHF
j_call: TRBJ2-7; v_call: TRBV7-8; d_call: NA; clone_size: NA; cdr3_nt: TGTGCCAGCAGCTTAGACAGAACCTCCTACGAGCAGTACTTC; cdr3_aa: CASSLDRTSYEQYF
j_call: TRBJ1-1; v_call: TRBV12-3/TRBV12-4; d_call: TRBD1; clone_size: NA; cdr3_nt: TGTGCCAGCAGGGAGACAGGGGGGGCTTTCTTT; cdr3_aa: CASRETGGAFF
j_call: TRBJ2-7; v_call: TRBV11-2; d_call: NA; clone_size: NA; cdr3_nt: TGTGCCAGCAGCTCCTATATCGAGCAGTACTTC; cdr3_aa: CASSSYIEQYF
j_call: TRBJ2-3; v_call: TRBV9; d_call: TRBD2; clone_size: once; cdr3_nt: TGTGCCAGCAGCCCCCTAGCGGGGCGAGGCACAGATACGCAGTATTTT; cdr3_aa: CASSPLAGRGTDTQYF
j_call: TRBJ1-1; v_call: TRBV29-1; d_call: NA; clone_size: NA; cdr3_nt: TGCAGCGTTGAGGTAAGGGATCGGGGCACTGAAGCTTTCTTT; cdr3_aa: CSVEVRDRGTEAFF
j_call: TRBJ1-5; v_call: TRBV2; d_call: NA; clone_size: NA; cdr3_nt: TGTGCCAGCAGTTTTTTTGGACAGTCCAATCAGCCCCAGCATTTT; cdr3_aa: CASSFFGQSNQPQHF
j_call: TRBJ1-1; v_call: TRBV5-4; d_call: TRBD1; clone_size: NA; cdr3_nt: TGTGCCAGCAGCCCTGGGACAGTCTCCTTAAACACTGAAGCTTTCTTT; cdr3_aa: CASSPGTVSLNTEAFF
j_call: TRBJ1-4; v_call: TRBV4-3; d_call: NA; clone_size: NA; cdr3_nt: TGCGCCAGCAGCCAAGATTACGGGACAACTAATGAAAAACTGTTTTTT; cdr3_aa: CASSQDYGTTNEKLFF
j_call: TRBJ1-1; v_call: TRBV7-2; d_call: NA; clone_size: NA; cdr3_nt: TGTGCCAGCAGTAACCGGAGGGGGAACACTGAAGCTTTCTTT; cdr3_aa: CASSNRRGNTEAFF
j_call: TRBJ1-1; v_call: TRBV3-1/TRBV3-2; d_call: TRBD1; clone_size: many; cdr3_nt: TGTGCCAGCAGCCGAGGACAGGGGAGTACTGAAGCTTTCTTT; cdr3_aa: CASSRGQGSTEAFF
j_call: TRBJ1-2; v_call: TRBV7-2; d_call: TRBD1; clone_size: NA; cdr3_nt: TGTGCCAGCAGATCCGCAGGGGGAGGTACCGGTAACTATGGCTACACCTTC; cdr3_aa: CASRSAGGGTGNYGYTF
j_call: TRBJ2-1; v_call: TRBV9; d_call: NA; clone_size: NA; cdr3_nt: TGTGCCAGCAGCGAACAGGTTGGCTCCTACAATGAGCAGTTCTTC; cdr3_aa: CASSEQVGSYNEQFF
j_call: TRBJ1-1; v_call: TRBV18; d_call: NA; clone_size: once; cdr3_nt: TGTGCCAGCTCACCCCAGAATCCCGCCCCCCCTGAAGCTTTCTTT; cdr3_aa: CASSPQNPAPPEAFF
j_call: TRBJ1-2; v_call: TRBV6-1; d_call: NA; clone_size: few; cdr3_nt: TGTGCCAGCAGTGAAGTACAGTATGGCTACACCTTC; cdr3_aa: CASSEVQYGYTF
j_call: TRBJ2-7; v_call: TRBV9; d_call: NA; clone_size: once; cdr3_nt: TGTGCCAGCAGCGTGGGTCCCCTCCAGGACGAGCAGTACTTC; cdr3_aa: CASSVGPLQDEQYF
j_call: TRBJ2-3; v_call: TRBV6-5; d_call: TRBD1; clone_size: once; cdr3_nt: TGTGCCAGCAGTTACTCCACAGGGGCCGGTACGCAGTATTTT; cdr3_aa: CASSYSTGAGTQYF
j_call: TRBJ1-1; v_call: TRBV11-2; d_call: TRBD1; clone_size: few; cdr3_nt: TGTGCCAGCAGCACGGAGGGGACAGGGGCAGAAGCTTTCTTT; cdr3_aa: CASSTEGTGAEAFF
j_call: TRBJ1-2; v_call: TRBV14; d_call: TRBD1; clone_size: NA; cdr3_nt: TGTGCCAGCAGCCAGGACAGGGGGACCAACTATGGCTACACCTTC; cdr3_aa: CASSQDRGTNYGYTF
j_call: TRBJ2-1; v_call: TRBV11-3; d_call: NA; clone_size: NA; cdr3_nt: TGTGCCAGCAGCTTCGTTTTAACAGGGCTTTACAATGAGCAGTTCTTC; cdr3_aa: CASSFVLTGLYNEQFF
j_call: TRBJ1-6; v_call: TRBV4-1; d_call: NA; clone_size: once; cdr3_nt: TGCGCCAGCAGCCAAGAACCAGGGGAGTCACCCCTCCACTTT; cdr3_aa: CASSQEPGESPLHF
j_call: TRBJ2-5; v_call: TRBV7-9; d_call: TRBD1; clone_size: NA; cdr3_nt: TGTGCCAGCAGCTCGGGAAGGACAGGCCAAGAGACCCAGTACTTC; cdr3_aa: CASSSGRTGQETQYF
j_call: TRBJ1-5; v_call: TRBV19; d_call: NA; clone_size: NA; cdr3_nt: TGTGCCAGCGGACCGACAGGTAGCAATCAGCCCCAGCATTTT; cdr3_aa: CASGPTGSNQPQHF
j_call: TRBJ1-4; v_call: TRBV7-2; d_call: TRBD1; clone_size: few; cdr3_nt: TGTGCCAGCAGCCATCCGGGACAGGGGAGAGAAAAACTGTTTTTT; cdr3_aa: CASSHPGQGREKLFF
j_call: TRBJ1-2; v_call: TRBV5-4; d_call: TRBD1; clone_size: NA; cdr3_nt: TGTGCCAGCAGCTTCCCCCCGACAGGGAGCTTTAATGGCTACACCTTC; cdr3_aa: CASSFPPTGSFNGYTF
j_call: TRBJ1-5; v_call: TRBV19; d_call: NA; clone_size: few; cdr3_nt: TGTGCCAGTAGTCCAAATATCGGTAGCAATCAGCCCCAGCATTTT; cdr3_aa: CASSPNIGSNQPQHF
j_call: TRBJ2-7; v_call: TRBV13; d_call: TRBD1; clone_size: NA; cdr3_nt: TGTGCCAGCAGCTTGCCGGGGACAGGGGATGACGAGCAGTACTTC; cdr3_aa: CASSLPGTGDDEQYF
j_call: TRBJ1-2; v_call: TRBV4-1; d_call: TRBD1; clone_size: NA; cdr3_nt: TGCGCCAGCAGCCAAGCTGGGACAGGGATAGGCTACACCTTC; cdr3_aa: CASSQAGTGIGYTF
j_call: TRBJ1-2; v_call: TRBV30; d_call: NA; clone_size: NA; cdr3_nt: TGTGCCTGGAGTTACAGGGAGTACTATGGCTACACCTTC; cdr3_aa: CAWSYREYYGYTF
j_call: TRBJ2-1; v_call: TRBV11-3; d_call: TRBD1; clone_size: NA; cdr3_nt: TGTGCCAGCAGCTTAGCCCTCGGGACAGAGACCTACAATGAGCAGTTCTTC; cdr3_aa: CASSLALGTETYNEQFF
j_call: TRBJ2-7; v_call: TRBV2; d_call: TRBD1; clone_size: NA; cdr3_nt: TGTGCCAGCAAACCGGGACAGGGGTTTTCTGGCGAGCAGTACTTC; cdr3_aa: CASKPGQGFSGEQYF
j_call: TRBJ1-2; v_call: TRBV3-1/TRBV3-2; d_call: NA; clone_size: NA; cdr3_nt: TGTGCCAGCAGCCAAGAGTTCAGTTTTAACTATGGCTACACCTTC; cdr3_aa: CASSQEFSFNYGYTF
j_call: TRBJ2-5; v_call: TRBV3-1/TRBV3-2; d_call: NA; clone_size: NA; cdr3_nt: TGTGCCAGCAGCCCGCGGGGAGAGACCCAGTACTTC; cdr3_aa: CASSPRGETQYF
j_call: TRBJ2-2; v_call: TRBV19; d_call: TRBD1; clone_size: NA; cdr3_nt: TGTGCCTCCTCCGGGACAGGGGGCTGGACCGGGGAGCTGTTTTTT; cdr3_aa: CASSGTGGWTGELFF
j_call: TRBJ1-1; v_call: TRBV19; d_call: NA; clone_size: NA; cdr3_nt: TGTGCCAGTAGATTGTCGACAGAAGATATGAACACTGAAGCTTTCTTT; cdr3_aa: CASRLSTEDMNTEAFF
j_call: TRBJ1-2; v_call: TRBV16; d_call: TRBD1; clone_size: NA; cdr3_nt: TGTGCCAGCAGCCAACCCCAACAGGGGTACTATGGCTACACCTTC; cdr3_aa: CASSQPQQGYYGYTF
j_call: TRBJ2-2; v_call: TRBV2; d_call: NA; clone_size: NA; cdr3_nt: TGTGCCAGCAGGTACACGAACACCGGGGAGCTGTTTTTT; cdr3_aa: CASRYTNTGELFF
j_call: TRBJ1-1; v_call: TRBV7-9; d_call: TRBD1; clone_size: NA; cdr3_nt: TGTGCCAGCAGCCCCCTTATTCGAGGGGGCTATGGGTTGAACACTGAAGCTTTCTTT; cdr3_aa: CASSPLIRGGYGLNTEAFF
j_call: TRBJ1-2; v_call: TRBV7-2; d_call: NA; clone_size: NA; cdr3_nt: TGTGCCAGCAGCTTAGGTCACGGACCGACTAGGAGCTACACCTTC; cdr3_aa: CASSLGHGPTRSYTF
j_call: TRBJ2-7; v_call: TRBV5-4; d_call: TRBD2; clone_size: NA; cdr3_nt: TGTGCCAGCAGCCACTCTAGCGGGAGGGACGAGCAGTACTTC; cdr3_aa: CASSHSSGRDEQYF
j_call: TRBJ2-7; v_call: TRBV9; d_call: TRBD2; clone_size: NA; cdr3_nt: TGTGCCAGCAGTCCGCGGGGGAGTAGGGACGAGCAGTACTTC; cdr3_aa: CASSPRGSRDEQYF
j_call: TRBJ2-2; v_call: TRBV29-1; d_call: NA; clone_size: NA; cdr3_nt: TGCAGCGCCCGATCTGGGCAGGGCGGGGAGCTGTTTTTT; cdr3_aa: CSARSGQGGELFF
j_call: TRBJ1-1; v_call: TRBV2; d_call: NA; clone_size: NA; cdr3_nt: TGTGCCAGCAGTGAACGGGGGGCCGGGGGCACTGAAGCTTTCTTT; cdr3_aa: CASSERGAGGTEAFF